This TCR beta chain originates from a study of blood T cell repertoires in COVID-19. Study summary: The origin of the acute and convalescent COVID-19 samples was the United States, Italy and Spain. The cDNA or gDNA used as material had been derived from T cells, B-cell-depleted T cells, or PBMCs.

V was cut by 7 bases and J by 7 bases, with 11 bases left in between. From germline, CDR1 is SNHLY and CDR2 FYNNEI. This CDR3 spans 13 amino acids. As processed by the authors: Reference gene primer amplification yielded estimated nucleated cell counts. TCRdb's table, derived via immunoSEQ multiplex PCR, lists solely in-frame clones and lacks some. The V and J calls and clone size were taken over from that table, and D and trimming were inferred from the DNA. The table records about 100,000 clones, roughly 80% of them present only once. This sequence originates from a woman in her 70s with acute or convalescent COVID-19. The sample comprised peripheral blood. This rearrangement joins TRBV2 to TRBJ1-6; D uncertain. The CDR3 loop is CASTPTRNSPLHF. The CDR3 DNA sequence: TGTGCCAGCACCCCAACAAGAAATTCACCCCTCCACTTT.